The TCR beta chain under discussion was sequenced for a study of cytotoxic CD8 clonotypes in ibrutinib-treated CLL. In the study overall: Partial responses totalled roughly 24 and complete responses 2; after median roughly 68 months, 14 remained remitted and roughly twelve progressed. Study-wide results and caveats: Different sampling times were used for sustained-remission and progressing patients.

Depth targeted 1 in 200,000 to 1 in 1 million T cells, averaging roughly 9.7x coverage per clonotype. Produced via immunoSEQ multiplex PCR; TCRdb's table is partial and in-frame only. The sample consists of approximately 57,000 clones, around 60% of them appearing once. CDR3 size: 14 residues. Between the trimmed V and J ends, which lost 5 bases and 0 bases, there was a span of 11 bases. Looked up from germline, CDR1 is SQVTM and CDR2 is ANQGSEA. Turning to this clone: Its antigen is unknown.

This TCR derives from a human donor with chronic lymphocytic leukemia. V usage is TRBV29-1 and J usage is TRBJ1-5, with no clear D. The material sequenced was PBMCs, taken after 24 months of ibrutinib treatment. The CDR3 region is CSVLSGNSNQPQHF. In DNA, the CDR3 is TGCAGCGTTCTTTCGGGGAATAGCAATCAGCCCCAGCATTTT.